This T cell receptor beta chain is from a study of cytomegalovirus exposure and HLA in healthy donors. Regarding the study as a whole: Reports state that TCR beta sequences accurately predicted most subjects' HLA-A and HLA-B alleles. It is likely that the observed cluster of highly shared sequence variants was a sequencing artifact.

PCR was performed using 60 Vbeta and 13 Jbeta primers. Clones were sequenced by immunoSEQ multiplex PCR, and TCRdb holds only the in-frame ones, with some missing. Of 200,000 to 250,000 clones in the sample, about 84% were seen once. This clone was recorded once. What it binds is unknown. CDR1 is SGHRS and CDR2 is YFSETQ in the germline V gene. V lost 0 bases and J lost 5; bases outside the gene matches: 3. This CDR3 region has 15 residues. The sequenced material came from PBMCs. The V call is TRBV5-1, the J call TRBJ2-1; 9 bases line up with TRBD1. The TCR sequence derives from a human donor in good health. The CDR3 sequence is CASSLGGQGNNEQFF. In nucleotides, the CDR3 is TGCGCCAGCAGCTTGGGGGGACAGGGAAACAATGAGCAGTTCTTC.